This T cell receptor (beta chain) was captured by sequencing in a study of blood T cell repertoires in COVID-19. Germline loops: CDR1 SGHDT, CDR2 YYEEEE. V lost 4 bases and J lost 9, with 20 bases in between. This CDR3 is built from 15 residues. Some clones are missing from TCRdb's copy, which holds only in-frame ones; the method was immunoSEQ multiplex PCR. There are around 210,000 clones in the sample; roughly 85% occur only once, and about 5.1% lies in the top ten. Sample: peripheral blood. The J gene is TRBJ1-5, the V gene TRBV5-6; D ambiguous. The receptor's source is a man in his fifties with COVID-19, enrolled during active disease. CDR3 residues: CASSLGLLPSGPQHF. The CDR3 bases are TGTGCCAGCAGCCTCGGACTGCTTCCAAGTGGGCCCCAGCATTTT.